Reported below is one TCR beta chain. Its target is not known. Germline values: CDR1 SGHVS, CDR2 FNYEAQ. This CDR3 is built from 13 residues. V shed 2 bases and J shed 2 bases, with 6 bases lying between them. The sample belongs to a study of cytotoxic CD8 clonotypes in ibrutinib-treated CLL. Study-level points and caveats: Public clonotypes, an uncommon group, contracted or remained stable on treatment.

With sequencing, the targeted depth ranged from 1 in 200,000 to 1 in 1 million T cells. The assay was immunoSEQ multiplex PCR, and TCRdb's table has in-frame clones only and misses some. This sample yields about 44,000 clones, of which over 60% are seen a single time; approximately 15% belongs to the top ten. This chain joins TRBV7-6 and TRBJ2-5, with D unclear. Sequencing used PBMCs, obtained after 12 months of ibrutinib treatment. This clonotype was sampled from a human donor with chronic lymphocytic leukemia. The CDR3 loop is CASSLRQQETQYF. The CDR3 DNA reads as TGTGCCAGCAGCTTAAGACAACAAGAGACCCAGTACTTC.